This T cell receptor beta chain came from a study of cytomegalovirus exposure and HLA in healthy donors. Study results and limitations: Some TCR beta chains (roughly 150 of them) were listed as cytomegalovirus-associated. Reportedly, cytomegalovirus status was diagnosed with high sensitivity and specificity.

Vbeta (60) and Jbeta (13) primers were used in the PCR. Some clones are missing from TCRdb's copy, which holds only in-frame ones; the method was immunoSEQ multiplex PCR. The sample carries under 200,000 clones, around three quarters recorded once. This clone was counted between two and nine times. The antigen is undetermined. There are 13 residues in the CDR3. Trimming cost V 3 bases and J 5 bases, with 11 bases left between them. Looked up from germline, CDR1 is GTSNPN and CDR2 is SVGIG (reference sequence). The sequence came from a woman in her thirties in good health and CMV-seronegative. The chain couples TRBV30 to TRBJ1-5; unclear D gene. The sequenced sample was PBMCs. CDR3 loop: CAWSARGDQPQHF. For the CDR3, the DNA is TGTGCCTGGAGCGCAAGAGGTGATCAGCCCCAGCATTTT.